The 15 T cell receptor beta chains in this list originate from one sample, sequenced in a study of blood T cell repertoires in COVID-19 (dated by TCRdb to between 2020 and 2021). The library relied on the immunoSEQ multiplex PCR assay. Here the immuneACCESS table is served through TCRdb, limited to in-frame sequences with V and J called. Missing clones are a known gap in these copies; in checked studies unresolved V genes cover under half, and the rest lacks a known reason. This sample gives fewer than 250,000 clones in total; 70% to 90% of them show up just once. Under 4.5% of the sample belongs to the ten largest clones. Sequencing input: peripheral blood. These receptors all come from a man aged 45 to 65 with acute or convalescent COVID-19.

This chain connects TRBV7-2 to TRBJ1-1; possibly TRBD1 for D (6 bases). Germline CDR1 reads SGHTA; CDR2 reads FQGNSA. Trimming removed 1 base at V and 0 bases at J, with 6 bases between. This CDR3 is built from 14 residues. This chain's CDR3 is CASSLGTVNTEAFF. DNA for the CDR3: TGTGCCAGCAGCTTAGGGACAGTGAACACTGAAGCTTTCTTT.

The genes are TRBV19 and TRBJ1-2, with a tentative D call TRBD1 (5 bases). V gave up 7 bases and J gave up 4 bases, with 13 bases separating them. The CDR3 covers 13 residues. The V gene's germline CDR1 is LNHDA and CDR2 SQIVND (reference sequence). CDR3 bases: TGTGCCAGTACCCCCGCGGGACCCTATGGCTACACCTTC. This codes for CASTPAGPYGYTF.

This chain connects TRBV7-2 to TRBJ1-6; D ambiguous. Germline CDR1 is SGHTA and CDR2 is FQGNSA. The CDR3 runs to 14 residues. Deletions cut 5 bases from V and 7 bases from J, with 12 bases between. CDR3 region: CASSPRSRNSPLHF. CDR3 nucleotide sequence: TGTGCCAGCAGCCCCAGGTCCCGAAATTCACCCCTCCACTTT.

This chain uses TRBV3-1 (or the pseudogene TRBV3-2) with TRBJ1-2, with 7 bases aligning to TRBD1. This CDR3 is 15 amino acids long. Germline CDR1 is LGHDT and CDR2 is YNNKEL (reference sequence). J lost 8 bases, V lost 0 bases, and 9 bases had no gene match. Here the CDR3 DNA reads TGTGCCAGCAGCCAAGAGGCAGGGGGTTTGAAGGGCTACACCTTC. Its protein is CASSQEAGGLKGYTF.

This clone occurred a few times. The gene calls are TRBV28 and TRBJ1-5; TRBD1 agrees at 10 bases. Germline V gene lookup returns CDR1 MDHEN and CDR2 SYDVKM. After removal of 2 bases from V and 0 bases from J, the junction contained 7 bases not matched to a gene. This CDR3 has 18 amino acids. The CDR3 here is CASSLRDRGGYSNQPQHF. The CDR3 DNA follows: TGTGCCAGCAGTTTACGGGACAGGGGTGGGTATAGCAATCAGCCCCAGCATTTT.

This clone was seen once. This chain uses TRBV7-3 with TRBJ2-1; the D gene is possibly TRBD1 (5 bases). Germline CDR1 reads SGHTA; CDR2 reads FQGTGA. There are 15 residues in the CDR3. The ends were cut back, 4 bases at V and 0 bases at J, with 10 bases in the middle. The DNA of the CDR3 is TGTGCCAGCAGCTGGGCCCAGGGCTCCTACAATGAGCAGTTCTTC. It yields the protein CASSWAQGSYNEQFF.

Only one count was recorded for this clone. The rearrangement uses TRBV7-3 and TRBJ2-5; 12 nucleotides agree with TRBD2. This CDR3 has 16 amino acids. In germline, CDR1 is SGHTA, CDR2 FQGTGA. J lost 4 bases, V lost 5 bases, and 8 bases had no gene match. CDR3 protein: CASSPTSGSGGETQYF. Here the CDR3 DNA reads TGTGCCAGCAGCCCGACTAGCGGGAGCGGGGGAGAGACCCAGTACTTC.

V gene TRBV5-5 combines with J gene TRBJ1-1, with 7 bases identical to TRBD1. The J segment lost 5 bases and the V segment lost 0 bases, leaving 4 bases of the junction unmatched. This CDR3 contains 14 residues. CDR1 is SGHKS, CDR2 YYEKEE, per germline (reference sequence). CDR3 region: CASSLAGGGTEAFF. In nucleotides, the CDR3 is TGTGCCAGCAGCTTGGCAGGGGGTGGAACTGAAGCTTTCTTT.

The chain has TRBV15 and TRBJ2-2; 10 nucleotides agree with TRBD1. The CDR3 extends over 15 amino acids. Germline assignment: CDR1 LNHNV and CDR2 YYDKDF (reference sequence). The trim removed 3 bases at V and 5 bases at J, leaving 3 bases unmatched. CDR3 coding DNA: TGTGCCACCAGCAGTTGGACAGGGGGAACCGGGGAGCTGTTTTTT. This gives the protein CATSSWTGGTGELFF. Full variable domain (outside the CDR3, taken from reference TRBV15 and TRBJ2-2): DAMVIQNPRYQVTQFGKPVTLSCSQTLNHNVMYWYQQKSSQAPKLLFHYYDKDFNNEADTPDNFQSRRPNTSFCFLDIRSPGLGDTAMYLCATSSWTGGTGELFFGEGSRLTVL.

This clone showed up just a few times. This chain links TRBV10-3 with TRBJ1-1; 9 nucleotides line up with TRBD1. Germline V CDR1 and CDR2: ENHRY, SYGVKD. V shed 8 bases, J shed 2 bases, and the junction held 12 bases outside the gene matches. CDR3 length equals 16 residues. Written as DNA, the CDR3 is TGTGCCATCTCAAAGCCCCCTACAGGGGGCAACACTGAAGCTTTCTTT. Protein sequence: CAISKPPTGGNTEAFF.

Here the CDR3 reads CASSTGVDRLYGYTF. The CDR3 bases are TGTGCCAGCAGCACCGGAGTCGATCGGTTGTATGGCTACACCTTC. The rearrangement links TRBV7-9 to TRBJ1-2; D is uncertain. CDR3 size: 15 residues. CDR1 SEHNR and CDR2 FQNEAQ come from the germline V gene (reference sequence). V was pared by 5 bases and J by 5 bases, with 18 bases between.

The V gene is TRBV7-3, the J gene TRBJ2-5; 7 bases map to TRBD1. The CDR3 spans 14 residues. The trim removed 5 bases at V and 1 base at J, leaving 4 bases unmatched. Germline V gene data show CDR1 as SGHTA and CDR2 as FQGTGA. CDR3 region: CASSVTGSQETQYF. The CDR3 DNA follows: TGTGCCAGCAGCGTGACAGGGTCCCAAGAGACCCAGTACTTC.

The chain has TRBV19 and TRBJ2-7; TRBD1 matches 7 bases. Germline V gene lookup returns CDR1 LNHDA and CDR2 SQIVND (reference sequence). The CDR3 spans 15 residues. Germline trimming cut 3 bases from V and 3 bases from J; bases unmatched to any gene: 8. The CDR3: CASSISPGGNYEQYF. DNA for the CDR3: TGTGCCAGTAGTATTTCCCCAGGGGGAAACTACGAGCAGTACTTC.

The J gene is TRBJ1-1, the V gene TRBV30; TRBD1 might be the D (5 bases). The CDR3 extends over 12 amino acids. Germline V lookup: CDR1 GTSNPN, CDR2 SVGIG (reference sequence). The germline V and J ends were trimmed by 6 bases and 7 bases, with 15 bases remaining between them. DNA of the CDR3: TGTGCCTGCCCCGGACAAATCGGTGAAGCTTTCTTT. Encoded protein: CACPGQIGEAFF.

V and J are TRBV9 and TRBJ2-7, with TRBD1 matching 8 bases. This CDR3 has 14 residues. Germline CDR1 and CDR2: SGDLS and YYNGEE. V shed 4 bases and J 4 bases; nucleotides not matched to a gene: 7. CDR3 region: CASSPWTGSYEQYF. CDR3 DNA: TGTGCCAGCAGCCCCTGGACAGGGAGTTACGAGCAGTACTTC.